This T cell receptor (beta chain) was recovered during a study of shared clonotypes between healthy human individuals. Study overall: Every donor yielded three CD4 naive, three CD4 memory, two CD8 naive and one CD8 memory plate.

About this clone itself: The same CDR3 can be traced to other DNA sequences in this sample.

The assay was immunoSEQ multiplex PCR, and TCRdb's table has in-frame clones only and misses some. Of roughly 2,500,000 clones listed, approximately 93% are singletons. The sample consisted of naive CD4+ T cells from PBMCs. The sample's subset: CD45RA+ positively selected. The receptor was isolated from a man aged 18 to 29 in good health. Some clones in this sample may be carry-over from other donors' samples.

The CDR3 DNA sequence: TGTGCCAGCAGTTTCGGACTTGAAGCTTTCTTT. Translating gives CASSFGLEAFF. The chain carries TRBV28 and TRBJ1-1; D gene ambiguous. The CDR3 has 11 residues. Germline CDR1 reads MDHEN; CDR2 reads SYDVKM. The V gene lost 3 bases and the J gene lost 7 bases, with 6 bases spanning the gap.